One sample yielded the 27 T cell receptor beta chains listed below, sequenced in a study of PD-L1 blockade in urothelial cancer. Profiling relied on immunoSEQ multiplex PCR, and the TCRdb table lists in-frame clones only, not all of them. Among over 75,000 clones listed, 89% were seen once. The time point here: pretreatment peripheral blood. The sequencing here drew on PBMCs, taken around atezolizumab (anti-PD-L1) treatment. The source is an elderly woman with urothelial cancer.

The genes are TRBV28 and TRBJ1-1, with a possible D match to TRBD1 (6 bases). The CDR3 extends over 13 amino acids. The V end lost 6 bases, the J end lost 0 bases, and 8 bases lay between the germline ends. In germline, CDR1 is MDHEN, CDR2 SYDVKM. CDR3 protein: CASRQGMNTEAFF. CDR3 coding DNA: TGTGCCAGCAGACAGGGAATGAACACTGAAGCTTTCTTT.

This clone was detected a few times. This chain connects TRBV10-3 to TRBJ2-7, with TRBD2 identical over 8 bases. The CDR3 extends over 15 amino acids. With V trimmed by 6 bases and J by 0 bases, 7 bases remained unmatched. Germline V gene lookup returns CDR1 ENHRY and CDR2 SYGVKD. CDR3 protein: CAISGRGSSSYEQYF. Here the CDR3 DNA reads TGTGCCATCAGCGGGAGGGGATCTAGCTCCTACGAGCAGTACTTC.

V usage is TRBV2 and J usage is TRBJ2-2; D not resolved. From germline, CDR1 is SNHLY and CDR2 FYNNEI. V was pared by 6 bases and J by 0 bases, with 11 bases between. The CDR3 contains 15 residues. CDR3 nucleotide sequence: TGTGCCAGCAGCCCGGTTCCCCCGAACACCGGGGAGCTGTTTTTT. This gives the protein CASSPVPPNTGELFF.

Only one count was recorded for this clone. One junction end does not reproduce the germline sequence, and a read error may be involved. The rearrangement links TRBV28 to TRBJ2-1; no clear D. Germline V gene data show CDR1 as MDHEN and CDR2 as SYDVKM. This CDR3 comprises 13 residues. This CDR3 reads CASSLYRFAKSVF. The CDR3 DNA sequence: TGTGCCAGCAGTTTATACCGATTCGCCAAATCGGTCTTC.

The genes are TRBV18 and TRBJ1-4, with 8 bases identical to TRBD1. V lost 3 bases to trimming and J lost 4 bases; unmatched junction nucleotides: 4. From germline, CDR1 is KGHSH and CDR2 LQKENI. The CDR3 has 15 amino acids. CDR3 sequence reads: CASSPTGGLNEKLFF. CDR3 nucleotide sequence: TGTGCCAGCTCACCCACAGGGGGGCTTAATGAAAAACTGTTTTTT.

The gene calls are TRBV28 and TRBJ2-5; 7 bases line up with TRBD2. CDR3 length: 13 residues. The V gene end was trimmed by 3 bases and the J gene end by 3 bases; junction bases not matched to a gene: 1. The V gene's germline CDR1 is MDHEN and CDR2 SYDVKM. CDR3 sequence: CASSLGGEETQYF. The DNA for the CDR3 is TGTGCCAGCAGTTTGGGAGGGGAAGAGACCCAGTACTTC.

DNA for the CDR3: TGTGCCAGCAGTGCGGCTCTGGCTCAGGGGGTGGGCACTGAAGCTTTCTTT. It yields the protein CASSAALAQGVGTEAFF. The V and J genes are TRBV6-1 and TRBJ1-1; the match to TRBD1 covers 7 bases. The CDR3 runs 17 residues. The trim removed 4 bases at V and 4 bases at J, leaving 15 bases unmatched. The germline V gene encodes CDR1 MNHNS and CDR2 SASEGT.

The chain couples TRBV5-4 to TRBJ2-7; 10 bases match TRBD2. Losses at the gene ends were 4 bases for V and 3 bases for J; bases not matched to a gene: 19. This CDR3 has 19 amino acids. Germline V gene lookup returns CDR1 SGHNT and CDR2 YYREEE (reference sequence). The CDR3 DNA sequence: TGTGCCAGCAGCGACGGGATGTTTGGACTAGCGGCCGAATTCTACGAGCAGTACTTC. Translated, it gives CASSDGMFGLAAEFYEQYF.

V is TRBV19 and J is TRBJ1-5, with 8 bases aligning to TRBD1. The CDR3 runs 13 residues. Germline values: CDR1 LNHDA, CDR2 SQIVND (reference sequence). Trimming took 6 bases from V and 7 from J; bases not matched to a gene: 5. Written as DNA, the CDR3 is TGTGCCAGTAGGACAGGGGACGTCCAGCCCCAGCATTTT. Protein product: CASRTGDVQPQHF.

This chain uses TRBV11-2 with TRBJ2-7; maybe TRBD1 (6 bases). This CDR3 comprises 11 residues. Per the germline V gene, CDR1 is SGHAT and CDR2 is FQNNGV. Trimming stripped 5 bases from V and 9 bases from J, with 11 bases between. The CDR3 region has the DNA TGTGCCAGCAGCCCGCGACAGGCGCAGTACTTC. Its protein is CASSPRQAQYF.

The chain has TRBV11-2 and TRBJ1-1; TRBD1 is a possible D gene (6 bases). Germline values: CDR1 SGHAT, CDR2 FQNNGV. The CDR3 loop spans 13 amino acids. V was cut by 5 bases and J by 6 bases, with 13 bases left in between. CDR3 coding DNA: TGTGCCAGCAGCCTAATTCAGGGGTCTGAAGCTTTCTTT. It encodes CASSLIQGSEAFF.

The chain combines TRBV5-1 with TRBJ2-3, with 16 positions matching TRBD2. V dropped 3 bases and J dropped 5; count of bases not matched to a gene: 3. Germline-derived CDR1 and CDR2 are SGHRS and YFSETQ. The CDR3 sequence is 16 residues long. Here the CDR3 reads CASSSGTSGGGDTQYF. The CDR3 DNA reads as TGCGCCAGCAGCTCTGGGACTAGCGGGGGGGGAGATACGCAGTATTTT.

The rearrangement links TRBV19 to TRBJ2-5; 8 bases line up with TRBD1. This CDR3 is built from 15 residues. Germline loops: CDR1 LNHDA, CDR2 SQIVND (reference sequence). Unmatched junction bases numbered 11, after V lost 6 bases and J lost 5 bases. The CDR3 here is CASRKDRAPAETQYF. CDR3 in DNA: TGTGCCAGTAGGAAGGACAGGGCGCCTGCGGAGACCCAGTACTTC.

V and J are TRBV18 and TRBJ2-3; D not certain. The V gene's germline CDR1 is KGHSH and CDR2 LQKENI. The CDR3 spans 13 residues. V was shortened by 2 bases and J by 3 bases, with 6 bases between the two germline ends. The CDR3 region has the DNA TGTGCCAGCTCACCAAGGAGAACAGATACGCAGTATTTT. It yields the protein CASSPRRTDTQYF.

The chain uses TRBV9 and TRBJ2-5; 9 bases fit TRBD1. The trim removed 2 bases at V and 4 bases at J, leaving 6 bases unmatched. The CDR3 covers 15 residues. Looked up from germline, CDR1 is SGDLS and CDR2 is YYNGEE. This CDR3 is CASSVGTGTLETQYF. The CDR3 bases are TGTGCCAGCAGCGTCGGGACAGGGACCCTAGAGACCCAGTACTTC. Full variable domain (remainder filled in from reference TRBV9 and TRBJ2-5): DSGVTQTPKHLITATGQRVTLRCSPRSGDLSVYWYQQSLDQGLQFLIQYYNGEERAKGNILERFSAQQFPDLHSELNLSSLELGDSALYFCASSVGTGTLETQYFGPGTRLLVL.

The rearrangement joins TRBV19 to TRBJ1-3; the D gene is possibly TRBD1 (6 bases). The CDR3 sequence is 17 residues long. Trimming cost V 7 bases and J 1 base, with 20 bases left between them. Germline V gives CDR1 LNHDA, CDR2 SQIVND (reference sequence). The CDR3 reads CASTDAAGAVSGNTIYF. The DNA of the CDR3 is TGTGCCAGTACCGACGCGGCAGGGGCCGTTTCTGGAAACACCATATATTTT.

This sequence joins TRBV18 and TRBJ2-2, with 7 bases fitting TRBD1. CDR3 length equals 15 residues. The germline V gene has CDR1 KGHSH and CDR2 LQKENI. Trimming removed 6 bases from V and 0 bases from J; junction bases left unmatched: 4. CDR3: CASSPTGANTGELFF. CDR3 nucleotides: TGTGCCAGCTCCCCAACAGGGGCGAACACCGGGGAGCTGTTTTTT. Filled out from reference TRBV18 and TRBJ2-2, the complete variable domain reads NAGVMQNPRHLVRRRGQEARLRCSPMKGHSHVYWYRQLPEEGLKFMVYLQKENIIDESGMPKERFSAEFPKEGPSILRIQQVVRGDSAAYFCASSPTGANTGELFFGEGSRLTVL.

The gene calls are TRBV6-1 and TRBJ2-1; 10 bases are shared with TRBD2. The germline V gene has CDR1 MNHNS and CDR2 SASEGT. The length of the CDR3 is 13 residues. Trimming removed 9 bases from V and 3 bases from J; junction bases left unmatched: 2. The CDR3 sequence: CASLAGGYNEQFF. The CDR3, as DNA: TGTGCCAGTTTAGCGGGAGGCTACAATGAGCAGTTCTTC.

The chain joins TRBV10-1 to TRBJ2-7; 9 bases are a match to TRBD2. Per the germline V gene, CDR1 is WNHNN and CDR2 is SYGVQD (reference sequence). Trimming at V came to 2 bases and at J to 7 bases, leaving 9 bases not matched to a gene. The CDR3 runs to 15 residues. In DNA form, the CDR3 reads TGCGCCAGCAGTGAGAGGGTAGCGGGAGCGGGTGAGCAGTACTTC. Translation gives CASSERVAGAGEQYF.

The CDR3 DNA follows: TGCAGCGCCCTACCCGGAGGGAGGACCACCTATGGCTACACCTTC. Amino acid sequence: CSALPGGRTTYGYTF. This chain links TRBV29-1 with TRBJ1-2; D not resolved. The CDR3 is 15 residues long. The V gene's germline CDR1 is SQVTM and CDR2 ANQGSEA. Deletions cut 7 bases from V and 4 bases from J, with 22 bases between.

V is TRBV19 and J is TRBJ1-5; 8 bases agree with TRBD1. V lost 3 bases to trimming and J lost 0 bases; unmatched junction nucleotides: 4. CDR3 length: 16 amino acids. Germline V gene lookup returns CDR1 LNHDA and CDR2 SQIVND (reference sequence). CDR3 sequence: CASSMRTGYSNQPQHF. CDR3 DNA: TGTGCCAGTAGTATGAGGACAGGGTATAGCAATCAGCCCCAGCATTTT.

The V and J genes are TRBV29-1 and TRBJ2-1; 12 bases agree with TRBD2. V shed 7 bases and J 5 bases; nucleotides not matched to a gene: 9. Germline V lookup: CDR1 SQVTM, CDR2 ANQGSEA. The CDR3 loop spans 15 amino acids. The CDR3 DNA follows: TGCAGCGCAGCCCCAGGACTAGCGGGGAACAATGAGCAGTTCTTC. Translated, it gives CSAAPGLAGNNEQFF.

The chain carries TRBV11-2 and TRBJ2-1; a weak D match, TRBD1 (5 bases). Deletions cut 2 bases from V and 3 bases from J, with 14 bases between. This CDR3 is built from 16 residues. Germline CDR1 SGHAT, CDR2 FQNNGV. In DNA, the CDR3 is TGTGCCAGCAGCTTACGGGCCGTACAGGTCTACAATGAGCAGTTCTTC. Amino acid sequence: CASSLRAVQVYNEQFF. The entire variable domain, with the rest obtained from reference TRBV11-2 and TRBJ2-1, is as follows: EAGVAQSPRYKIIEKRQSVAFWCNPISGHATLYWYQQILGQGPKLLIQFQNNGVVDDSQLPKDRFSAERLKGVDSTLKIQPAKLEDSAVYLCASSLRAVQVYNEQFFGPGTRLTVL.

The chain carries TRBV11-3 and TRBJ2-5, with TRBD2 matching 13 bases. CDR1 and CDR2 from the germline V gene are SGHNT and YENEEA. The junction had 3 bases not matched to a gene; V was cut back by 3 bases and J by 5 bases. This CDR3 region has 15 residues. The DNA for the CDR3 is TGTGCCAGCAGCTTCACTAGCGGGAGGGCGGAGACCCAGTACTTC. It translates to CASSFTSGRAETQYF.

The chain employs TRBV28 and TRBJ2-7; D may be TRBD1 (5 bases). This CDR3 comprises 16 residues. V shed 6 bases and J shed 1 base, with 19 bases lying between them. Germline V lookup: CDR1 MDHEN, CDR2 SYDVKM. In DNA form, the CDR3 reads TGTGCCAGCAGCTCAATTGTAGGGGTGTGGTCCTACGAGCAGTACTTC. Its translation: CASSSIVGVWSYEQYF.

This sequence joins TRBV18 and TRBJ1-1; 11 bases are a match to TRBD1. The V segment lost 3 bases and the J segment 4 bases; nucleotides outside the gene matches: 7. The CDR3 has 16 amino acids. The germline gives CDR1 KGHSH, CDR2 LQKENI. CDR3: CASSPPWDRGATEAFF. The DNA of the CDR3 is TGTGCCAGCTCACCCCCGTGGGACAGGGGGGCCACTGAAGCTTTCTTT. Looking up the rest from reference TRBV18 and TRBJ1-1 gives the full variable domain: NAGVMQNPRHLVRRRGQEARLRCSPMKGHSHVYWYRQLPEEGLKFMVYLQKENIIDESGMPKERFSAEFPKEGPSILRIQQVVRGDSAAYFCASSPPWDRGATEAFFGQGTRLTVV.

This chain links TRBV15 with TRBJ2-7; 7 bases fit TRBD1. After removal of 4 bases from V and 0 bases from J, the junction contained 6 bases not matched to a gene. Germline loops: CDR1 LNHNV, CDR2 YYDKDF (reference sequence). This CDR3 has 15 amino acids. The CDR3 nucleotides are TGTGCCACCAGCATAGGGACAGAGAGCTCCTACGAGCAGTACTTC. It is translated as CATSIGTESSYEQYF.